This T cell receptor beta chain was identified during a study of blood T cell repertoires in COVID-19. Looking at the study overall: Collection of acute and convalescent COVID-19 samples took place in the United States, Italy and Spain. PBMCs, B-cell-depleted T cells, or T cells provided the cDNA or gDNA that made up the material.

Under the authors' procedure: Quantification of nucleated cells was approximated via reference gene primer amplification. This table comes from immunoSEQ multiplex PCR, and its TCRdb copy is limited to in-frame clones, with some not included. The DNA gave D and trimming, while V, J and clone size come from that table. The sample consists of tens of thousands of clones, 65% to 85% of them appearing once. The table lists this clone with a few counts. This clonotype was sampled from a woman aged 55 to 70 with acute or convalescent COVID-19. The sequenced sample consisted of peripheral blood.

The CDR3 bases are TGTGCCACCAGCAGAGGAGGGGGTGGCAATCAGCCCCAGCATTTT. Its translation: CATSRGGGGNQPQHF. The chain carries TRBV15 and TRBJ1-5; TRBD1 is a possible D gene (6 bases). Trimming took 1 base from V and 2 from J, leaving 9 bases between them. The CDR3 totals 15 residues. Per the germline V gene, CDR1 is LNHNV and CDR2 is YYDKDF (reference sequence).